This T cell receptor beta chain was profiled in a study of cytomegalovirus exposure and HLA in healthy donors. Broader study findings: As a later analysis revealed, the rate of TCR association differed by HLA locus, with DRB1 most and HLA-C fewest. Earlier analysis yielded a pattern in which most TCR beta V segments were productive about 90% or about 30% of the time.

The PCR ran on 60 Vbeta and 13 Jbeta primers. Using immunoSEQ multiplex PCR, the repertoire was profiled, and TCRdb retains in-frame clones only, with some absent. The table shows around 130,000 clones, with more than 80% occurring only once. A note on this clone: Its antigen remains unidentified.

The receptor was derived from a man aged 35 to 55 in good health and CMV-seronegative. The sample consisted of PBMCs.

Here the CDR3 reads CASSLGTGNNWRETQYF. The DNA of the CDR3 is TGTGCCAGCAGCCTCGGGACAGGGAATAACTGGAGAGAGACCCAGTACTTC. The chain has TRBV7-8 and TRBJ2-5; 9 bases are a match to TRBD1. Germline V CDR1 and CDR2: SGHVS, FQNEAQ. The CDR3 length is 17 residues. Unmatched junction bases numbered 14, after V lost 5 bases and J lost 4 bases.